This T cell receptor (beta chain) is drawn from a study of response to subunit inactivated influenza vaccine. Each CDR3 protein is one row after TCRdb ran MiXCR on the RT-PCR reads. The sample records more than 250,000 distinct CDR3 sequences, about a fifth being singletons. The CDR3 contains 15 residues. V was clipped by 0 bases and J by 3 bases, with 11 bases between them. Per germline, CDR1 LNHNV and CDR2 YYDKDF (reference sequence). The source of this sequence is a man between 50 and 69 years old who received an inactivated influenza vaccine. The sample here was PBMCs from blood, taken about 20 months after vaccination. V and J are TRBV15 and TRBJ1-1; possible D gene TRBD1, 5 bases. The CDR3 DNA reads as TGTGCCACCAGCAGAGATAGGGGCACCCACACTGAAGCTTTCTTT. Translating gives CATSRDRGTHTEAFF.